One sample yielded the 15 T cell receptor beta chains listed below, sequenced in a study of regulatory and conventional T cells in RAG deficiency (dated by TCRdb to about 2017). The method was the immunoSEQ multiplex PCR assay. TCRdb retrieved this table from immuneACCESS and kept in-frame rearrangements only. Not all clones are present; in checked studies, unresolved V genes account for under half, and no reason is known for the remainder. The table for this sample lists roughly 45,000 clones; just under 90% of them were counted only once. The ten top clones hold approximately 0.51% of the sample. Before genomic DNA extraction, conventional CD4+ T cells were isolated from blood as CD25-low CD127-high cells. These data were also filed under a second study, of regulatory T cells. Per that second paper: For the multiplex PCR, 52 forward TRBV primers and 13 reverse TRBJ primers were used, and amplification bias was corrected with both assay-based and computational methods.

The sequenced material came from CD4+ effector T cells sorted from blood. All receptors derive from a human donor in good health.

V gene TRBV7-8 combines with J gene TRBJ2-5; D perhaps matches TRBD2 (5 bases). Germline CDR1 and CDR2: SGHVS and FQNEAQ. Trimming pared 3 bases from V and 2 bases from J, leaving 10 bases between. The CDR3 runs 14 residues. The CDR3 nucleotides are TGTGCCAGCAGCTTCAGCGGCCAACAAGAGACCCAGTACTTC. Translating gives CASSFSGQQETQYF.

In regard to this clone: A read error may produce the germline difference seen at one junction end. The J gene is TRBJ2-7, the V gene TRBV11-2; no firm D call. Germline CDR1 is SGHAT and CDR2 is FQNNGV. This CDR3 has 14 residues. The CDR3 bases are TGTGCCAGCAGCTTATCAGGAGACTCCAACGAGCAGTACTTC. It encodes CASSLSGDSNEQYF.

The V gene is TRBV11-2, the J gene TRBJ2-3; no definite D call. Between the trimmed V and J ends, which lost 4 bases and 2 bases, there was a span of 10 bases. This CDR3 has 14 residues. In germline, CDR1 is SGHAT, CDR2 FQNNGV. The CDR3 nucleotides read TGTGCCAGCAGCTCGATCCGAAACACAGATACGCAGTATTTT. It codes for CASSSIRNTDTQYF.

The V call is TRBV11-3, the J call TRBJ1-1; D uncertain. V was shortened by 3 bases and J by 7 bases, with 12 bases between the two germline ends. CDR3 length equals 13 residues. The germline gives CDR1 SGHNT, CDR2 YENEEA. This chain's CDR3 is CASSLRTGNEAFF. The DNA for the CDR3 is TGTGCCAGCAGCTTGAGGACGGGAAATGAAGCTTTCTTT.

This clone has only one observation. The gene calls are TRBV18 and TRBJ2-5; D is perhaps TRBD1 (5 bases). The germline V gene has CDR1 KGHSH and CDR2 LQKENI. This CDR3 contains 13 residues. The germline V and J ends were trimmed by 6 bases and 2 bases, with 10 bases remaining between them. The chain's CDR3 is CASSPAGQETQYF. For the CDR3, the DNA is TGTGCCAGCTCGCCTGCAGGGCAAGAGACCCAGTACTTC.

The rearrangement uses TRBV6-1 and TRBJ1-2; 8 bases agree with TRBD1. Per the germline V gene, CDR1 is MNHNS and CDR2 is SASEGT. The CDR3 has 13 amino acids. V shed 7 bases, J shed 6 bases, and the junction held 7 bases outside the gene matches. The CDR3 sequence: CASTNRGINGYTF. CDR3 DNA sequence: TGTGCCAGCACCAACAGGGGGATTAATGGCTACACCTTC.

V gene TRBV11-3 combines with J gene TRBJ2-1; the match to TRBD2 covers 7 bases. The germline V gene encodes CDR1 SGHNT and CDR2 YENEEA. The CDR3 loop spans 17 amino acids. V dropped 4 bases and J dropped 2; count of bases not matched to a gene: 11. CDR3 DNA sequence: TGTGCCAGCAGCTACCGAGGGACTATTGTGCCCTACAATGAGCAGTTCTTC. This translates into CASSYRGTIVPYNEQFF.

The chain recombines TRBV6-6 with TRBJ1-2, with 7 bases identical to TRBD1. V shed 7 bases, J shed 0 bases, and the junction held 11 bases outside the gene matches. CDR1 is MNHNY, CDR2 SVGAGI, per germline (reference sequence). The CDR3 has 16 amino acids. This CDR3 is CASTETGKITNYGYTF. CDR3 nucleotides: TGTGCCAGCACAGAGACAGGGAAGATAACTAACTATGGCTACACCTTC.

The V gene is TRBV12-5, the J gene TRBJ2-3, with D possibly being TRBD1 (6 bases). The CDR3 has 15 amino acids. Trimming removed 5 bases at V and 4 bases at J, with 16 bases between. Germline loops: CDR1 LGHNT, CDR2 FRNRAP. The CDR3 DNA follows: TGTGCTAGTGGTCCAGGGGAAGTGGGAGCAGATACGCAGTATTTT. This encodes CASGPGEVGADTQYF.

A few counts support this clone. The chain links TRBV18 to TRBJ1-6; 8 bases align to TRBD1. This CDR3 has 15 residues. Trimming at V came to 3 bases and at J to 7 bases, leaving 5 bases not matched to a gene. CDR1 is KGHSH, CDR2 LQKENI, per germline. The CDR3 DNA is TGTGCCAGCTCACCGGGGACAGGAGGGAATTCACCCCTCCACTTT. Its protein product is CASSPGTGGNSPLHF.

V usage is TRBV6-5 and J usage is TRBJ2-3, with 7 positions matching TRBD2. Germline CDR1 reads MNHEY; CDR2 reads SVGAGI. With V trimmed by 6 bases and J by 1 base, 4 bases remained unmatched. The CDR3 runs 14 residues. CDR3 sequence reads: CASRQSGGTDTQYF. CDR3 DNA: TGTGCCAGCAGACAGAGCGGGGGCACAGATACGCAGTATTTT.

This clone occurred once. The chain couples TRBV2 to TRBJ1-6; D uncertain. V was trimmed by 1 base and J by 9 bases, leaving 7 bases between them. Per the germline V gene, CDR1 is SNHLY and CDR2 is FYNNEI. The CDR3 runs 13 residues. The CDR3 reads CASSEEARSPLHF. CDR3 sequence (DNA): TGTGCCAGCAGTGAAGAGGCGCGTTCACCCCTCCACTTT.

V gene TRBV7-6 combines with J gene TRBJ2-1; 7 bases are shared with TRBD1. Germline CDR1 reads SGHVS; CDR2 reads FNYEAQ. With 1 base clipped from V and 7 bases from J, the junction kept 10 bases outside the gene matches. CDR3 length: 16 residues. CDR3 protein: CASSLGDRVFNNEQFF. In DNA form, the CDR3 reads TGTGCCAGCAGCTTAGGAGACAGGGTTTTCAATAATGAGCAGTTCTTC.

The V and J genes are TRBV30 and TRBJ1-1, with 8 bases lining up with TRBD1. Germline assignment: CDR1 GTSNPN and CDR2 SVGIG (reference sequence). CDR3 length equals 19 residues. J gave up 1 base and V 1 base, and 17 bases lay outside the gene matches. The CDR3 bases are TGTGCCTGGAGTGCGACGCCATTCCGGACAGGGAGACCGAACACTGAAGCTTTCTTT. Its protein product is CAWSATPFRTGRPNTEAFF. The whole variable domain, filled in from reference TRBV30 and TRBJ1-1, reads SQTIHQWPATLVQPVGSPLSLECTVEGTSNPNLYWYRQAAGRGLQLLFYSVGIGQISSEVPQNLSASRPQDRQFILSSKKLLLSDSGFYLCAWSATPFRTGRPNTEAFFGQGTRLTVV.

This clone was recorded once. The rearrangement uses TRBV11-2 and TRBJ2-1; D is undetermined. CDR1 is SGHAT, CDR2 FQNNGV, per germline. This CDR3 region has 13 residues. V was trimmed by 1 base and J by 3 bases, leaving 4 bases between them. For the CDR3, the DNA is TGTGCCAGCAGCTTAGCGTTCTACAATGAGCAGTTCTTC. Protein: CASSLAFYNEQFF.